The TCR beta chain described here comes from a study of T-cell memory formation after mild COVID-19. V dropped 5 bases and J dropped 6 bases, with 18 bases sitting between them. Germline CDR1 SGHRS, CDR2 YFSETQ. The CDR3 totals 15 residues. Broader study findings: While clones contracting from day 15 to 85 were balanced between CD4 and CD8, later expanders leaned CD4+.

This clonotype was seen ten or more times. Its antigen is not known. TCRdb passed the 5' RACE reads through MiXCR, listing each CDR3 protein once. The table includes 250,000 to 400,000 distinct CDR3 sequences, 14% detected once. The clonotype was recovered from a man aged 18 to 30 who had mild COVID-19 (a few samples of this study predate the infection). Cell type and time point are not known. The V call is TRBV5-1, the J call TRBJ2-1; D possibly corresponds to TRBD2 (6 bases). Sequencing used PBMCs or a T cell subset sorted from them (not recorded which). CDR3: CASSDRLGGPNEQFF. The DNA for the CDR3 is TGCGCCAGCAGTGACCGACTAGGAGGCCCCAATGAGCAGTTCTTC.